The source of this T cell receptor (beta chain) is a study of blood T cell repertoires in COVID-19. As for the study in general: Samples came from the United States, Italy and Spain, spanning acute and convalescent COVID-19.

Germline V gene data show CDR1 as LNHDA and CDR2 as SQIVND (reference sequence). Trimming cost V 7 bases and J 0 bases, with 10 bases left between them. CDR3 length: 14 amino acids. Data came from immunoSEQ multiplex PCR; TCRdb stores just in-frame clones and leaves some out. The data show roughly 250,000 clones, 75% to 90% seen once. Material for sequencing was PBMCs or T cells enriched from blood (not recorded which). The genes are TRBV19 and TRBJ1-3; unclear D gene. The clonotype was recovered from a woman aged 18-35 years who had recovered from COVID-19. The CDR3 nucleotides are TGTGCCAGTATGGTACAGAGCTCTGGAAACACCATATATTTT. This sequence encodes CASMVQSSGNTIYF.